A single sample is the source of the 20 T cell receptor beta chains below, sequenced in a study of T cells in Graves' hyperthyroidism and ophthalmopathy. RNA transcripts provided the source from which TCR beta CDR3 regions were amplified. A set of HTBI primers served as the primers for a first-round RT-PCR of the TCR CDR3. MiXCR, run by TCRdb on the multiplex PCR reads, gives a single entry per CDR3 protein. The sample consists of roughly 740,000 distinct CDR3 sequences, roughly 15% of them appearing once. Sequenced material: blood. The receptors were sampled from a man between 18 and 29 years old with Graves' hyperthyroidism.

This clonotype was seen ten or more times. The chain combines TRBV7-2 with TRBJ2-7; D is uncertain. The CDR3 consists of 14 residues. Germline V CDR1 and CDR2: SGHTA, FQGNSA. V dropped 3 bases and J dropped 1 base, with 10 bases sitting between them. CDR3 DNA sequence: TGTGCCAGCAGCTTCCTTGGCGGATCCTACGAGCAGTACTTC. It yields the protein CASSFLGGSYEQYF.

J is TRBJ2-7 and V is TRBV5-5; 7 bases align to TRBD1. V lost 8 bases and J lost 1; bases outside the gene matches: 12. The CDR3 sequence is 15 residues long. Germline V CDR1 and CDR2: SGHKS, YYEKEE (reference sequence). The CDR3 sequence: CASTGSQGESYEQYF. The CDR3 DNA reads TGTGCCAGTACGGGAAGCCAGGGGGAGTCCTACGAGCAGTACTTC.

This clonotype was seen only a few times. The chain employs TRBV7-2 and TRBJ2-3, with D perhaps given as TRBD1 or TRBD2 (6 bases each). The CDR3 consists of 15 residues. Trimming took 3 bases from V and 5 from J, leaving 15 bases between them. In germline, CDR1 is SGHTA, CDR2 FQGNSA. CDR3 nucleotides: TGTGCCAGCAGCTTTTACAGGGCGGGGCGAGATACGCAGTATTTT. It translates to CASSFYRAGRDTQYF. The entire variable domain, with the rest obtained from reference TRBV7-2 and TRBJ2-3, is as follows: GAGVSQSPSNKVTEKGKDVELRCDPISGHTALYWYRQSLGQGLEFLIYFQGNSAPDKSGLPSDRFSAERTGGSVSTLTIQRTQQEDSAVYLCASSFYRAGRDTQYFGPGTRLTVL.

The chain combines TRBV7-2 with TRBJ2-7; no definite D call. Per germline, CDR1 SGHTA and CDR2 FQGNSA. The CDR3 sequence is 13 residues long. Trimming pared 5 bases from V and 1 base from J, leaving 9 bases between. The CDR3 here is CASSPWQSYEQYF. The CDR3, as DNA: TGTGCCAGCAGCCCATGGCAGTCCTACGAGCAGTACTTC.

This clonotype appeared many times. This chain links TRBV6-2 or TRBV6-3 with TRBJ2-1; no firm D call. This CDR3 is 13 amino acids long. V was clipped by 8 bases and J by 0 bases, with 8 bases between them. From germline, CDR1 is MNHEY and CDR2 SVGEGT. Written as DNA, the CDR3 is TGTGCCAGCGTGGACCACTCCTACAATGAGCAGTTCTTC. Amino acid sequence: CASVDHSYNEQFF.

V is TRBV7-9 and J is TRBJ1-2; 8 bases fit TRBD1. Per germline, CDR1 SEHNR and CDR2 FQNEAQ (reference sequence). After removal of 3 bases from V and 4 bases from J, the junction contained 4 bases not matched to a gene. This CDR3 contains 14 residues. CDR3 protein: CASSFGQGPYGYTF. The CDR3 region has the DNA TGTGCCAGCAGCTTTGGACAGGGTCCCTATGGCTACACCTTC.

This clonotype was counted many times. The chain recombines TRBV2 with TRBJ1-5; D is perhaps TRBD1 (6 bases). Germline V CDR1 and CDR2: SNHLY, FYNNEI. CDR3 length: 15 amino acids. V shed 10 bases and J shed 1 base, with 17 bases lying between them. CDR3 residues: CATAKTGLSNQPQHF. The CDR3 region has the DNA TGTGCCACCGCCAAAACAGGGTTGAGCAATCAGCCCCAGCATTTT.

The sample holds many counts of this clonotype. This rearrangement joins TRBV18 to TRBJ1-5; tentative D call: TRBD1 (5 bases). In germline, CDR1 is KGHSH, CDR2 LQKENI. Trimming shortened V by 5 bases and J by 4 bases, and 12 bases separated the two germline ends. The CDR3 sequence is 14 residues long. CDR3 in DNA: TGTGCCAGCTCAACGGGACGGTTTAATCAGCCCCAGCATTTT. Protein sequence: CASSTGRFNQPQHF. The full variable domain, rest sourced from reference TRBV18 and TRBJ1-5, is NAGVMQNPRHLVRRRGQEARLRCSPMKGHSHVYWYRQLPEEGLKFMVYLQKENIIDESGMPKERFSAEFPKEGPSILRIQQVVRGDSAAYFCASSTGRFNQPQHFGDGTRLSIL.

This clonotype was counted many times. The rearrangement joins TRBV3-1 to TRBJ2-1, with 9 bases lining up with TRBD1. V shed 3 bases and J 5 bases; nucleotides not matched to a gene: 5. The germline V gene encodes CDR1 LGHDT and CDR2 YNNKEL (reference sequence). This CDR3 region has 15 residues. CDR3 coding DNA: TGTGCCAGCAGCCATTTCCGGGACAGGGACAATGAGCAGTTCTTC. Translated: CASSHFRDRDNEQFF.

This clonotype was recorded many times. The chain uses TRBV18 and TRBJ2-7; 7 bases agree with TRBD2. V trimming: 0 bases; J trimming: 1 base; junction bases outside the gene matches: 12. The CDR3 consists of 18 residues. Germline V gene sequence: CDR1 KGHSH, CDR2 LQKENI. The CDR3 DNA is TGTGCCAGCTCACCACCGGGACGGTCGCTAGCGGAATCCTACGAGCAGTACTTC. It codes for CASSPPGRSLAESYEQYF. The variable domain in full, completed from reference TRBV18 and TRBJ2-7, reads NAGVMQNPRHLVRRRGQEARLRCSPMKGHSHVYWYRQLPEEGLKFMVYLQKENIIDESGMPKERFSAEFPKEGPSILRIQQVVRGDSAAYFCASSPPGRSLAESYEQYFGPGTRLTVT.

The rearrangement joins TRBV24-1 to TRBJ2-5; D may be TRBD1 (6 bases). The CDR3 extends over 15 amino acids. V lost 0 bases and J lost 1, with 8 bases in between. From germline, CDR1 is KGHDR and CDR2 SFDVKD. The CDR3 loop reads CATSDLGRGQETQYF. The CDR3 DNA is TGTGCCACCAGTGATTTGGGCAGGGGCCAAGAGACCCAGTACTTC.

This clonotype was counted between two and nine times. J is TRBJ1-1 and V is TRBV19; no clear D. CDR3 length: 14 amino acids. Trimming took off 6 bases at V and 1 base at J, with 12 bases between the two ends. Germline V gives CDR1 LNHDA, CDR2 SQIVND (reference sequence). The chain's CDR3 is CASRSGPSNTEAFF. The CDR3 DNA is TGTGCCAGTAGAAGTGGGCCATCGAACACTGAAGCTTTCTTT.

V gene TRBV28 combines with J gene TRBJ1-2, with D uncertain. The CDR3 spans 14 residues. The germline gives CDR1 MDHEN, CDR2 SYDVKM. Trimming removed 3 bases from V and 1 base from J, with 9 bases in between. The CDR3 DNA sequence: TGTGCCAGCAGTTTGGCCGGGTTTAACTATGGCTACACCTTC. Its protein product is CASSLAGFNYGYTF.

CDR3 DNA sequence: TGTGCCAGCAGTTGGCGAGATGGTGAGCAGTTCTTC. This sequence encodes CASSWRDGEQFF. The J gene is TRBJ2-1, the V gene TRBV6-2 or TRBV6-3, with D uncertain. The CDR3 contains 12 residues. Looked up from germline, CDR1 is MNHEY and CDR2 is SVGEGT. V lost 4 bases and J lost 9, with 10 bases in between.

Many counts were recorded for this clonotype. This CDR3 reads CSVEWGRGDEQYF. Written as DNA, the CDR3 is TGCAGCGTTGAATGGGGCAGGGGCGACGAGCAGTACTTC. V gene TRBV29-1 combines with J gene TRBJ2-7, with a possible D match to TRBD1 (6 bases). Between the trimmed V and J ends, which lost 2 bases and 5 bases, there was a span of 13 bases. This CDR3 has 13 amino acids. Germline V lookup: CDR1 SQVTM, CDR2 ANQGSEA.

This clonotype was observed at least ten times. The chain joins TRBV28 to TRBJ2-7, with 7 bases lining up with TRBD1. There are 16 residues in the CDR3. J gave up 3 bases and V 2 bases, and 10 bases lay outside the gene matches. Germline CDR1 MDHEN, CDR2 SYDVKM. In nucleotides, the CDR3 is TGTGCCAGCAGTTTAGCCGTAAGGGGGCGCGTCTACGAGCAGTACTTC. It yields the protein CASSLAVRGRVYEQYF. The full variable domain, completed using reference TRBV28 and TRBJ2-7, is DVKVTQSSRYLVKRTGEKVFLECVQDMDHENMFWYRQDPGLGLRLIYFSYDVKMKEKGDIPEGYSVSREKKERFSLILESASTNQTSMYLCASSLAVRGRVYEQYFGPGTRLTVT.

In this sample, this clonotype turned up a few times. Just one base apart from a much larger clone, this may be a read error. The rearrangement uses TRBV28 and TRBJ2-7; D might be TRBD1 or TRBD2, each matching 7 bases. CDR1 and CDR2 (germline): MDHEN, SYDVKM. The V and J ends lost 5 bases and 6 bases respectively, with 11 bases between them. This CDR3 contains 12 residues. CDR3 sequence reads: CASSPGGAEQYF. The CDR3 DNA reads as TGTGCCAGCAGTCCAGGGGGGGCCGAGCAGTACTTC. The whole variable domain, filled in from reference TRBV28 and TRBJ2-7, reads DVKVTQSSRYLVKRTGEKVFLECVQDMDHENMFWYRQDPGLGLRLIYFSYDVKMKEKGDIPEGYSVSREKKERFSLILESASTNQTSMYLCASSPGGAEQYFGPGTRLTVT.

This rearrangement joins TRBV24-1 to TRBJ1-2; no firm D call. V was pared by 4 bases and J by 6 bases, with 11 bases between. Germline CDR1 reads KGHDR; CDR2 reads SFDVKD. The CDR3 totals 13 residues. The CDR3 sequence: CATSDPGRDGYTF. DNA of the CDR3: TGTGCCACCAGTGACCCGGGCCGTGATGGCTACACCTTC.

This clonotype was seen a few times. This rearrangement joins TRBV12-3 or TRBV12-4 to TRBJ1-5; D is undetermined. The CDR3 totals 13 residues. The ends were cut back, 6 bases at V and 7 bases at J, with 13 bases in the middle. CDR3: CASRADIAQPQHF. The CDR3 nucleotides are TGTGCCAGCAGGGCCGACATTGCGCAGCCCCAGCATTTT.

V usage is TRBV29-1 and J usage is TRBJ1-5, with D unresolved. This CDR3 is built from 13 residues. The germline CDR1 and CDR2 sequences are SQVTM and ANQGSEA. V lost 5 bases and J lost 3, with 11 bases in between. Here the CDR3 DNA reads TGCAGCGTTTTGGACCGGTACAATCAGCCCCAGCATTTT. Residues: CSVLDRYNQPQHF.